This paragraph covers one TCR beta chain sequence. CDR1 is MNHEY, CDR2 SVGAGI, per germline. V lost 5 bases, J lost 8 bases, and 16 bases lay in between. The CDR3 consists of 14 residues. The entry originates in a study of PD-L1 blockade in urothelial cancer. Study-wide context: Patients with male sex and bladder-origin urothelial cancer accounted for about 85% of the roughly 30 enrolled. Once treatment had started, blood was analyzed at 3 weeks (second dose) and again at 6 weeks. Among blood samples, the median T cell count was around 140,000.

Enrolled patients showed locally advanced or metastatic urothelial carcinoma. Sequencing used immunoSEQ multiplex PCR; TCRdb keeps in-frame clones, though not all of them. This table has 45,000 to 60,000 clones, over 75% appearing once. The chain carries TRBV6-5 and TRBJ1-5; D not certain. Sequenced here: PBMCs, sampled around atezolizumab (anti-PD-L1) treatment. This sequence originates from a man aged 40-55 years with urothelial cancer. The DNA of the CDR3 is TGTGCCAGCAGTAGGATGAATTTCGGGGAGCCCCAGCATTTT. Its protein product is CASSRMNFGEPQHF.